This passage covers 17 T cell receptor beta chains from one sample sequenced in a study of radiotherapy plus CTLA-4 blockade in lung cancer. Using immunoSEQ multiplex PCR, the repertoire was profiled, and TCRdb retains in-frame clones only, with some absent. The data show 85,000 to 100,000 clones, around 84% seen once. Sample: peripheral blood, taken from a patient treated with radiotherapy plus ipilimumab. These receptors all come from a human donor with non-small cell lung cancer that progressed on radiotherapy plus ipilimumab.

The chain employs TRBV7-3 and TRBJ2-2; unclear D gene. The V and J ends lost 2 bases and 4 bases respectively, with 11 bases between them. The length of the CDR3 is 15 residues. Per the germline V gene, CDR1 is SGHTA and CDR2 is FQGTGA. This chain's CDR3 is CASSLDAVLTGELFF. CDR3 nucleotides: TGTGCCAGCAGCTTAGATGCAGTCCTCACCGGGGAGCTGTTTTTT. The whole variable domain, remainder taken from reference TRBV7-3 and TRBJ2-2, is GAGVSQTPSNKVTEKGKYVELRCDPISGHTALYWYRQSLGQGPEFLIYFQGTGAADDSGLPNDRFFAVRPEGSVSTLKIQRTERGDSAVYLCASSLDAVLTGELFFGEGSRLTVL.

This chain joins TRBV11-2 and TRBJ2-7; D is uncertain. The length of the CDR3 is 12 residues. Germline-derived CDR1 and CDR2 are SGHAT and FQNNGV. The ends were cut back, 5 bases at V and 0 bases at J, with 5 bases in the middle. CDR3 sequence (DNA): TGTGCCAGCAGCCTCAGCTCCTACGAGCAGTACTTC. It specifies CASSLSSYEQYF.

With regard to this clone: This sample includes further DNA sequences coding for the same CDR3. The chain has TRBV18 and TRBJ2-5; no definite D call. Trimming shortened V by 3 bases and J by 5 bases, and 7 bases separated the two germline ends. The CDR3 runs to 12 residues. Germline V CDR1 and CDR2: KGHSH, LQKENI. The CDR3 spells CASSPLGETQYF. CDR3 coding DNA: TGTGCCAGCTCACCTCTCGGGGAGACCCAGTACTTC. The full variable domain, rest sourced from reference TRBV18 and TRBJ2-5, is NAGVMQNPRHLVRRRGQEARLRCSPMKGHSHVYWYRQLPEEGLKFMVYLQKENIIDESGMPKERFSAEFPKEGPSILRIQQVVRGDSAAYFCASSPLGETQYFGPGTRLLVL.

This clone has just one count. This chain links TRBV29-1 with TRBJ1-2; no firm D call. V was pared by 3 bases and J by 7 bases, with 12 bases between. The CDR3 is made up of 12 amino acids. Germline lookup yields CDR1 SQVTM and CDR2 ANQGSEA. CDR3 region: CSVDEQLGGYTF. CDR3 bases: TGCAGCGTTGATGAACAGCTGGGTGGCTACACCTTC.

The CDR3 reads CASGGQANTEAFF. DNA for the CDR3: TGTGCCAGTGGCGGGCAGGCGAACACTGAAGCTTTCTTT. The genes are TRBV19 and TRBJ1-1; unclear D gene. This CDR3 region has 13 residues. The germline CDR1 and CDR2 sequences are LNHDA and SQIVND (reference sequence). V lost 8 bases, J lost 1 base, and 11 bases lay in between.

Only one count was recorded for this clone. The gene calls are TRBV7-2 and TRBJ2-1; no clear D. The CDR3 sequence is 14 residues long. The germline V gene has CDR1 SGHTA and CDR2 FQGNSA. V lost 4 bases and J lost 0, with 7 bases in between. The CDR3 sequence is CASSSRSSYNEQFF. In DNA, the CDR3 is TGTGCCAGCAGCTCCAGGAGCTCCTACAATGAGCAGTTCTTC.

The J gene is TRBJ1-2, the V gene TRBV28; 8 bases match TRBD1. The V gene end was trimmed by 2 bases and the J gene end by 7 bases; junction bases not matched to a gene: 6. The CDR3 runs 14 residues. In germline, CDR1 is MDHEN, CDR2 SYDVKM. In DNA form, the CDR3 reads TGTGCCAGCAGTTTACAGGACAGGGCTGGTGGCTACACCTTC. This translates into CASSLQDRAGGYTF.

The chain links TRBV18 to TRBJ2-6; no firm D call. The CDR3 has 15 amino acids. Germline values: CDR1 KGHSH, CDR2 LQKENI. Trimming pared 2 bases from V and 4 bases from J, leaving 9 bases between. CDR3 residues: CASSPRDRGANVLTF. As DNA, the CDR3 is TGTGCCAGCTCACCAAGGGATCGAGGGGCCAACGTCCTGACTTTC.

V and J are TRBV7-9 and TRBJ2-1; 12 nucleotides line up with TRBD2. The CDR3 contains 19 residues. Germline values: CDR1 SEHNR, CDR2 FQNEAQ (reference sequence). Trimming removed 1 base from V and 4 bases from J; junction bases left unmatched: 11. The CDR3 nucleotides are TGTGCCAGCAGCTTAGGGGGCTCTAGCGGGAGGGGCCTTTACAATGAGCAGTTCTTC. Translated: CASSLGGSSGRGLYNEQFF.

The CDR3 here is CASSLGTGGIYGYTF. In DNA form, the CDR3 reads TGTGCCAGCAGCTTGGGGACAGGGGGAATCTATGGCTACACCTTC. The genes are TRBV5-8 and TRBJ1-2; TRBD1 matches 10 bases. This CDR3 has 15 residues. Germline V gene lookup returns CDR1 SGHTS and CDR2 YDEGEE. Trimming cost V 0 bases and J 4 bases; bases outside gene matches: 3.

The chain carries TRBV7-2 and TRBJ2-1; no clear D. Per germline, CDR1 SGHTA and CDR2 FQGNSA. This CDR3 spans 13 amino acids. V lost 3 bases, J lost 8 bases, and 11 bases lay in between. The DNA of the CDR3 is TGTGCCAGCAGCTTCCTTACTTCACATGAGCAGTTCTTC. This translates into CASSFLTSHEQFF.

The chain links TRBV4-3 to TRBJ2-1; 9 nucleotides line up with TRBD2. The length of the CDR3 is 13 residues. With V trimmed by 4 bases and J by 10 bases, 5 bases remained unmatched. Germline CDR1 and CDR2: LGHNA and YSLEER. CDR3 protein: CASSRAGGAEQFF. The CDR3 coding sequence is TGCGCCAGCAGCCGGGCGGGGGGGGCGGAGCAGTTCTTC.

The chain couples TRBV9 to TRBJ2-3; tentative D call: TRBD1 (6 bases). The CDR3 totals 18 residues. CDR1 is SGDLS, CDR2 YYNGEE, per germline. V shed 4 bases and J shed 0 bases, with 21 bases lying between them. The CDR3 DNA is TGTGCCAGCAGCTACGGGGCTTTGGGGGCCCATAGCACAGATACGCAGTATTTT. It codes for CASSYGALGAHSTDTQYF.

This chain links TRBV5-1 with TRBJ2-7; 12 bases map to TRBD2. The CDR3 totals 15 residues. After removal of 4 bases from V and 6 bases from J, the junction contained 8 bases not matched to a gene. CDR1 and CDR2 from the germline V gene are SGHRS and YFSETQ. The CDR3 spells CASSPGLAGRGEQYF. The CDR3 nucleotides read TGCGCCAGCAGCCCGGGACTAGCGGGTAGGGGCGAGCAGTACTTC.

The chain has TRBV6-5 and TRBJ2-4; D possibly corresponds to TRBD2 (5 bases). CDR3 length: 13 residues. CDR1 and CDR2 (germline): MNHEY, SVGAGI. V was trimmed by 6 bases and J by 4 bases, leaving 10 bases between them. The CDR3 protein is CASREREKNIQYF. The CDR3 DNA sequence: TGTGCCAGCAGGGAGAGGGAGAAAAACATTCAGTACTTC.

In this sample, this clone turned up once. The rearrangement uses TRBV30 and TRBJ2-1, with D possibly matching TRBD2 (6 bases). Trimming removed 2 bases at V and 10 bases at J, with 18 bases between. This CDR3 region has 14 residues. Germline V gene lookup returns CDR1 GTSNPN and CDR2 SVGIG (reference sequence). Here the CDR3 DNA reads TGTGCCTGGAGTCTGGGACTGCATTTTAGGGAGCAGTTCTTC. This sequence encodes CAWSLGLHFREQFF. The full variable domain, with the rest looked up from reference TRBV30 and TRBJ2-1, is SQTIHQWPATLVQPVGSPLSLECTVEGTSNPNLYWYRQAAGRGLQLLFYSVGIGQISSEVPQNLSASRPQDRQFILSSKKLLLSDSGFYLCAWSLGLHFREQFFGPGTRLTVL.

The DNA of the CDR3 is TGTGCCAGCTGTTTTAAGTTTAACACTGAAGCTTTCTTT. It is translated as CASCFKFNTEAFF. This chain links TRBV6-6 with TRBJ1-1; D not certain. The CDR3 loop spans 13 amino acids. Trimming shortened V by 8 bases and J by 2 bases, and 12 bases separated the two germline ends. Germline-derived CDR1 and CDR2 are MNHNY and SVGAGI (reference sequence).